This TCR beta chain was sequenced in a study of CD39 and CD103 CD8 tumor-infiltrating T cells. Study summary: Repertoire comparisons were shown for four patients, including a melanoma patient.

On this clone itself: Its matching antigen is unknown.

Study-wide results and limits: Blood and uninvolved lymph node rarely held DP TIL clonotypes.

The germline V gene has CDR1 MNHNS and CDR2 SASEGT. Trimming removed 6 bases at V and 5 bases at J, with 9 bases between. This CDR3 is 12 amino acids long. Profiling relied on immunoSEQ multiplex PCR, and the TCRdb table lists in-frame clones only, not all of them. The sample lists 2,400 or so clones, just over 70% occurring once. Material for sequencing was CD39- CD103- CD8+ T cells sorted from the tumor. As to subset: CD103-CD39- double-negative CD45RA- CD8 T cells. The J gene is TRBJ2-3, the V gene TRBV6-1; D gene ambiguous. The receptor was isolated from a human donor with head and neck squamous cell carcinoma. CDR3 sequence reads: CASSKQRDTQYF. In DNA form, the CDR3 reads TGTGCCAGCAGCAAGCAGAGAGATACGCAGTATTTT.